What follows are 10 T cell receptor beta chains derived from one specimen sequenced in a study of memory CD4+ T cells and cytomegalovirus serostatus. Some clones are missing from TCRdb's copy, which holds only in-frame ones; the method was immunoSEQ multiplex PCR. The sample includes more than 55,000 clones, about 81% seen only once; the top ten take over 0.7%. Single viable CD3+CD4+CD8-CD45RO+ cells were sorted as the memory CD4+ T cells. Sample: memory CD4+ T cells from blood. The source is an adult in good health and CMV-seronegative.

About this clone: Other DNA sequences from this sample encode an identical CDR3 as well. CDR3 sequence reads: CASSQGSTNEKLFF. CDR3 coding DNA: TGCGCCAGCAGCCAGGGATCAACTAATGAAAAACTGTTTTTT. The chain is built from TRBV5-1 and TRBJ1-4, with D possibly TRBD1 on 5 matching bases. Germline V gene data show CDR1 as SGHRS and CDR2 as YFSETQ. Trimming removed 4 bases from V and 0 bases from J, with 7 bases in between. The CDR3 loop spans 14 amino acids.

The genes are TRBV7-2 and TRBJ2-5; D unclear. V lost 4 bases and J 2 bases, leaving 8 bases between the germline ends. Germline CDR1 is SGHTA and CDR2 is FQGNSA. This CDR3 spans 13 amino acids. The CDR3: CASSSRTQETQYF. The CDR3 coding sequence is TGTGCCAGCAGCTCCAGAACTCAAGAGACCCAGTACTTC.

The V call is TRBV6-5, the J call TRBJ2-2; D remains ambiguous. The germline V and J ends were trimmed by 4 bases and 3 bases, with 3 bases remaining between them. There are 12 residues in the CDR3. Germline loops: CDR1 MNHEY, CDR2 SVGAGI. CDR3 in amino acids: CASSFHTGELFF. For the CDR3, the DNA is TGTGCCAGCAGTTTCCACACCGGGGAGCTGTTTTTT.

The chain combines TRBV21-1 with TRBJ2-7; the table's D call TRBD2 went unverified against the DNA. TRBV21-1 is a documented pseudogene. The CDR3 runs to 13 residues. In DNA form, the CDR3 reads TGTGCCAGCCCGAGGCACGTATCCTACGAGCAGTACTTC. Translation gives CASPRHVSYEQYF.

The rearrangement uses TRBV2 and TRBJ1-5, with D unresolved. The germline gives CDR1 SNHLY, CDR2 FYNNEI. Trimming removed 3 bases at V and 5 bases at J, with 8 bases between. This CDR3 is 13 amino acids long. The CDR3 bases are TGTGCCAGCAGTGAGGGAGCTTATCAGCCCCAGCATTTT. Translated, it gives CASSEGAYQPQHF.

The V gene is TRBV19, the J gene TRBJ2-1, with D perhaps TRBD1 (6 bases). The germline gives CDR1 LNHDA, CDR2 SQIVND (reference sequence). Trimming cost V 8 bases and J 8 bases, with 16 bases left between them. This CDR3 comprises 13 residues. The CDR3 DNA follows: TGTGCCAGTGGCCGACAGGTCGTTGATGAGCAGTTCTTC. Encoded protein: CASGRQVVDEQFF. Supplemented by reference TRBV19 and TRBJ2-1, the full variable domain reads DGGITQSPKYLFRKEGQNVTLSCEQNLNHDAMYWYRQDPGQGLRLIYYSQIVNDFQKGDIAEGYSVSREKKESFPLTVTSAQKNPTAFYLCASGRQVVDEQFFGPGTRLTVL.

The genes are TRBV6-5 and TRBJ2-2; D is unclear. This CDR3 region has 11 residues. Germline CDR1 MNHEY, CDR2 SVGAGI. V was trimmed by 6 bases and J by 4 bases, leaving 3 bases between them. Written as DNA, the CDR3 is TGTGCCAGCAGACGCACCGGGGAGCTGTTTTTT. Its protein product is CASRRTGELFF.

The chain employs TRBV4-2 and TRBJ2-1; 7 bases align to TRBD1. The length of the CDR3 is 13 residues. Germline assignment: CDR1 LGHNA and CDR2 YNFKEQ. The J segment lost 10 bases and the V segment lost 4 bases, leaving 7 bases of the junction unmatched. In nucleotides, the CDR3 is TGTGCCAGCAGCCGCTCCCGGGACAGAGAGCAGTTCTTC. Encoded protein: CASSRSRDREQFF.

CDR3 protein: CASSPSSSNQPQHF. The CDR3 coding sequence is TGTGCCAGCAGCCCCTCATCCAGCAATCAGCCCCAGCATTTT. The rearrangement uses TRBV7-9 and TRBJ1-5; D unclear. CDR1 is SEHNR and CDR2 is FQNEAQ in the germline V gene (reference sequence). This CDR3 is 14 amino acids long. Between the trimmed V and J ends, which lost 5 bases and 1 base, there was a span of 9 bases. The full variable domain, with the rest looked up from reference TRBV7-9 and TRBJ1-5, is DTGVSQNPRHKITKRGQNVTFRCDPISEHNRLYWYRQTLGQGPEFLTYFQNEAQLEKSRLLSDRFSAERPKGSFSTLEIQRTEQGDSAMYLCASSPSSSNQPQHFGDGTRLSIL.

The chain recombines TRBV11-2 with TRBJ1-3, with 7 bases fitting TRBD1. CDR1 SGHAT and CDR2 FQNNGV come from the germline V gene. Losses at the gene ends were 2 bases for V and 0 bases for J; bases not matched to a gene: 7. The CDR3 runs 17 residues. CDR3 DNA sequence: TGTGCCAGCAGCTTATTTTCGACAGGGTCCTCTGGAAACACCATATATTTT. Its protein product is CASSLFSTGSSGNTIYF.